Below, 21 T cell receptor beta chains from the same sample are listed, as sequenced in a study of OX40 agonist ivuxolimab in advanced cancers. Profiling relied on immunoSEQ multiplex PCR, and the TCRdb table lists in-frame clones only, not all of them. The repertoire has approximately 7,000 clones, just under 70% of them found once; the top ten carry around 18%. The source was CD4+ or CD8+ T cells sorted from blood, collected in a trial of the OX40 agonist ivuxolimab. The receptors here all came from an adult with an advanced solid tumor such as melanoma, head and neck, liver or kidney cancer.

This rearrangement joins TRBV4-2 to TRBJ2-2; D not resolved. This CDR3 comprises 13 residues. The germline V gene encodes CDR1 LGHNA and CDR2 YNFKEQ. Trimming stripped 0 bases from V and 4 bases from J, with 3 bases between. CDR3 region: CASSQDSTGELFF. The CDR3 region has the DNA TGTGCCAGCAGCCAAGATTCCACCGGGGAGCTGTTTTTT.

This chain connects TRBV30 to TRBJ2-7, with D maybe TRBD1 (6 bases). The CDR3 spans 15 residues. Looked up from germline, CDR1 is GTSNPN and CDR2 is SVGIG (reference sequence). V was trimmed by 2 bases and J by 3 bases, leaving 17 bases between them. The CDR3 spells CAWSLDYRDRYEQYF. Written as DNA, the CDR3 is TGTGCCTGGAGTTTAGATTACAGGGACCGCTACGAGCAGTACTTC.

This clone is medium-sized within its sample. This chain links TRBV25-1 with TRBJ1-1, with D hard to call. Trimming left V 8 bases short and J 4 bases short, with 14 bases between. The germline CDR1 and CDR2 sequences are MGHDK and SYGVNS. The CDR3 runs 13 residues. In nucleotides, the CDR3 is TGTGCCAGCTCTACTCGGGGAGGCACTGAAGCTTTCTTT. It yields the protein CASSTRGGTEAFF.

V usage is TRBV7-4 and J usage is TRBJ1-6; D ambiguous. V was trimmed by 1 base and J by 0 bases, leaving 13 bases between them. CDR1 SGHVT and CDR2 SQSDAQ come from the germline V gene. This CDR3 contains 18 residues. Here the CDR3 reads CASSLGSGTSSYNSPLHF. CDR3 in DNA: TGTGCCAGCAGCTTAGGTAGCGGAACAAGCTCCTATAATTCACCCCTCCACTTT.

The rearrangement joins TRBV4-1 to TRBJ2-7; 7 nucleotides align to TRBD1. Germline-derived CDR1 and CDR2 are MGHRA and YSYEKL. Trimming removed 2 bases from V and 2 bases from J; junction bases left unmatched: 9. The CDR3 consists of 16 residues. DNA of the CDR3: TGCGCCAGCAGCCAAACTGACAGGGTTGTTCCCTACGAGCAGTACTTC. It codes for CASSQTDRVVPYEQYF.

This chain joins TRBV6-5 and TRBJ2-2; maybe TRBD2 (5 bases). Trimming shortened V by 6 bases and J by 5 bases, and 16 bases separated the two germline ends. Germline CDR1 MNHEY, CDR2 SVGAGI. The CDR3 loop spans 15 amino acids. The CDR3 protein is CASSLTRWGTGELFF. The CDR3 coding sequence is TGTGCCAGCAGCCTCACTAGGTGGGGAACCGGGGAGCTGTTTTTT.

The chain uses TRBV4-1 and TRBJ2-6; 7 bases map to TRBD2. V lost 5 bases and J lost 2; bases outside the gene matches: 6. Looked up from germline, CDR1 is MGHRA and CDR2 is YSYEKL. The CDR3 extends over 16 amino acids. This CDR3 is CASSIVGGAGANVLTF. The CDR3 bases are TGCGCCAGCAGCATCGTGGGGGGGGCTGGGGCCAACGTCCTGACTTTC.

This chain links TRBV19 with TRBJ1-2, with TRBD1 identical over 8 bases. This CDR3 is built from 14 residues. Looked up from germline, CDR1 is LNHDA and CDR2 is SQIVND (reference sequence). After removal of 3 bases from V and 5 bases from J, the junction contained 5 bases not matched to a gene. Here the CDR3 reads CASSISGQDYGYTF. CDR3 nucleotide sequence: TGTGCCAGTAGTATTTCGGGACAGGATTATGGCTACACCTTC.

The chain links TRBV12-5 to TRBJ2-1, with D uncertain. Trimming shortened V by 0 bases and J by 3 bases, and 0 bases separated the two germline ends. The CDR3 length is 12 residues. Germline V gene sequence: CDR1 LGHNT, CDR2 FRNRAP. The CDR3 loop reads CASGLVYNEQFF. CDR3 sequence (DNA): TGTGCTAGTGGTTTGGTCTACAATGAGCAGTTCTTC.

The chain joins TRBV4-3 to TRBJ1-4; 7 positions agree with TRBD1. Trimming cost V 4 bases and J 3 bases; bases outside gene matches: 8. CDR3 length: 16 amino acids. Germline-derived CDR1 and CDR2 are LGHNA and YSLEER. DNA for the CDR3: TGCGCCAGCAGCCCGAGTGGGACAGCCGCTAATGAAAAACTGTTTTTT. Amino acids: CASSPSGTAANEKLFF.

The V gene is TRBV6-1, the J gene TRBJ2-2, with 9 bases matching TRBD2. Unmatched junction bases numbered 5, after V lost 3 bases and J lost 6 bases. CDR3 length: 15 residues. The germline gives CDR1 MNHNS, CDR2 SASEGT. The CDR3 DNA sequence: TGTGCCAGCAGTGAGAGGGTAGCGGGGGCCGGGGAGCTGTTTTTT. This gives the protein CASSERVAGAGELFF.

There are a few counts of this clone. The chain recombines TRBV7-3 with TRBJ2-7; D possibly uses TRBD1 or TRBD2 (5 bases each). The CDR3 totals 15 residues. Germline-derived CDR1 and CDR2 are SGHTA and FQGTGA. Trimming took 3 bases from V and 0 from J, leaving 12 bases between them. CDR3 in DNA: TGTGCCAGCAGCTTCGGTCCAGGGAGCTCCTACGAGCAGTACTTC. Protein product: CASSFGPGSSYEQYF.

This sequence joins TRBV7-6 and TRBJ2-4; no clear D gene. This CDR3 comprises 12 residues. The V and J ends lost 1 base and 4 bases respectively, with 2 bases between them. Germline V lookup: CDR1 SGHVS, CDR2 FNYEAQ. The CDR3 DNA sequence: TGTGCCAGCAGCTTAGATAAAAACATTCAGTACTTC. Its protein product is CASSLDKNIQYF. Using reference TRBV7-6 and TRBJ2-4 for the parts outside the CDR3, the full variable domain is GAGVSQSPRYKVTKRGQDVALRCDPISGHVSLYWYRQALGQGPEFLTYFNYEAQQDKSGLPNDRFSAERPEGSISTLTIQRTEQRDSAMYRCASSLDKNIQYFGAGTRLSVL.

The rearrangement uses TRBV5-1 and TRBJ2-6; D unclear. The CDR3 consists of 15 residues. V was pared by 5 bases and J by 6 bases, with 15 bases between. CDR1 and CDR2 from the germline V gene are SGHRS and YFSETQ. The CDR3 protein is CASRHPLREANVLTF. The CDR3 bases are TGCGCCAGCAGACACCCTCTTAGGGAGGCCAACGTCCTGACTTTC.

The chain uses TRBV5-1 and TRBJ2-3; 7 bases fit TRBD2. CDR1 SGHRS and CDR2 YFSETQ come from the germline V gene. CDR3 length: 15 residues. Germline trimming cut 0 bases from V and 0 bases from J; bases unmatched to any gene: 1. As DNA, the CDR3 is TGCGCCAGCAGCTTGGGACTAGCTAGCACAGATACGCAGTATTTT. It specifies CASSLGLASTDTQYF.

This chain uses TRBV9 with TRBJ2-7; 7 bases agree with TRBD1. Germline CDR1 reads SGDLS; CDR2 reads YYNGEE. The V and J ends lost 0 bases and 1 base, in that order; junction bases with no gene match: 7. This CDR3 has 16 residues. The DNA for the CDR3 is TGTGCCAGCAGCGTAGGCGCCGGGACAGAGTCCTACGAGCAGTACTTC. Its translation is CASSVGAGTESYEQYF.

This clone was counted a single time. V and J are TRBV6-6 and TRBJ2-4; D not resolved. This CDR3 contains 13 residues. V lost 3 bases and J 8 bases, leaving 11 bases between the germline ends. The V gene's germline CDR1 is MNHNY and CDR2 SVGAGI (reference sequence). CDR3 sequence (DNA): TGTGCCAGCAGTTATCGGGCGTCTCACATTCAGTACTTC. Protein: CASSYRASHIQYF.

The chain uses TRBV29-1 and TRBJ1-2, with 9 bases identical to TRBD1. Germline CDR1 and CDR2: SQVTM and ANQGSEA. Unmatched junction bases numbered 4, after V lost 5 bases and J lost 0 bases. This CDR3 region has 14 residues. CDR3 protein: CSVWGQGTNYGYTF. CDR3 bases: TGCAGCGTTTGGGGACAGGGCACTAACTATGGCTACACCTTC.

This sequence joins TRBV11-3 and TRBJ2-7; D not resolved. This CDR3 has 14 residues. V dropped 3 bases and J dropped 2 bases, with 11 bases sitting between them. Germline lookup yields CDR1 SGHNT and CDR2 YENEEA. Here the CDR3 reads CASSFSSLAYEQYF. CDR3 DNA: TGTGCCAGCAGCTTCAGCAGTCTAGCCTACGAGCAGTACTTC.

This clone is medium-sized in the sample. The chain uses TRBV6-1 and TRBJ2-7, with 10 bases matching TRBD1. The junction had 5 bases not matched to a gene; V was cut back by 7 bases and J by 2 bases. The CDR3 consists of 14 residues. CDR1 is MNHNS, CDR2 SASEGT, per germline. The CDR3 sequence: CASKGQGETYEQYF. CDR3 DNA sequence: TGTGCCAGCAAAGGACAGGGGGAGACCTACGAGCAGTACTTC.

The rearrangement links TRBV4-3 to TRBJ2-7; possibly TRBD1 or TRBD2 for D (5 bases each). This CDR3 is built from 15 residues. V lost 0 bases, J lost 5 bases, and 14 bases lay in between. From germline, CDR1 is LGHNA and CDR2 YSLEER. This CDR3 reads CASSQELGTSDEQYF. CDR3 DNA: TGCGCCAGCAGCCAAGAGTTAGGGACGAGTGACGAGCAGTACTTC.